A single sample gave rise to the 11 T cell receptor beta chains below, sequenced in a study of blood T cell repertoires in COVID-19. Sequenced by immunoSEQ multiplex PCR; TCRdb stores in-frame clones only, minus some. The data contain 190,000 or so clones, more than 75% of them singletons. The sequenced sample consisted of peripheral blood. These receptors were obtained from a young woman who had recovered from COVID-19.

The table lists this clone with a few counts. The CDR3 region has the DNA TGTGCCAGCAGCTTTAAGAGCGATAGCACAGATACGCAGTATTTT. Protein sequence: CASSFKSDSTDTQYF. This sequence joins TRBV11-3 and TRBJ2-3; no firm D call. This CDR3 region has 15 residues. V was pared by 3 bases and J by 0 bases, with 10 bases between. Germline V gene lookup returns CDR1 SGHNT and CDR2 YENEEA.

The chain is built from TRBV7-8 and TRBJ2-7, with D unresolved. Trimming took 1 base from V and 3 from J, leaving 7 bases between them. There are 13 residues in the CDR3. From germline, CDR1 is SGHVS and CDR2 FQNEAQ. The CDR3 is CASSLGRLYEQYV. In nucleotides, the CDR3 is TGTGCCAGCAGCTTAGGGAGACTCTACGAGCAGTACGTC.

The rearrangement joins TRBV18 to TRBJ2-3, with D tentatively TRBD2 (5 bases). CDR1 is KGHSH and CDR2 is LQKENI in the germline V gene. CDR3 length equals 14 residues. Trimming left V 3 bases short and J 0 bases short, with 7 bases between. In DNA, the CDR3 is TGTGCCAGCTCACCTTCGGGGAGCACAGATACGCAGTATTTT. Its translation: CASSPSGSTDTQYF.

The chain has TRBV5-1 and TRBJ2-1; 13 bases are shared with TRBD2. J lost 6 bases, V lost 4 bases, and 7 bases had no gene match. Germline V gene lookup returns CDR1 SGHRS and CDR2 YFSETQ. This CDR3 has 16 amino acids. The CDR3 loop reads CASSTSGGVGGNEQFF. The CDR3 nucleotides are TGCGCCAGCAGCACTAGCGGGGGGGTTGGTGGCAATGAGCAGTTCTTC.

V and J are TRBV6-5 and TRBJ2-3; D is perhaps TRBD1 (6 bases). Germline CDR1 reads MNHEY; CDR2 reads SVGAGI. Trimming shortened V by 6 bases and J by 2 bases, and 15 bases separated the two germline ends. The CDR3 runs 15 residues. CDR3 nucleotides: TGTGCCAGCAGCCTAATGGGGGACACCACAGATACGCAGTATTTT. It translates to CASSLMGDTTDTQYF.

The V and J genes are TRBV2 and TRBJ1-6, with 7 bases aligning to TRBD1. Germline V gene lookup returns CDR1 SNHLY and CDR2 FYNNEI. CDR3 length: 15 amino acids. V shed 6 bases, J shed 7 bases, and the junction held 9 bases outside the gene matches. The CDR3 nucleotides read TGTGCCAGCAGCCCCACAGGGGCCCCAAATTCACCCCTCCACTTT. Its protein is CASSPTGAPNSPLHF.

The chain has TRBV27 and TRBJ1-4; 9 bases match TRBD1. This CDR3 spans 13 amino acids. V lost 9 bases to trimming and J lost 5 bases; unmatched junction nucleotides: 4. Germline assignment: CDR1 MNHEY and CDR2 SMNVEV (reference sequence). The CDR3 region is CASTGTGNEKLFF. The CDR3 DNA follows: TGTGCCAGTACCGGGACAGGGAATGAAAAACTGTTTTTT.

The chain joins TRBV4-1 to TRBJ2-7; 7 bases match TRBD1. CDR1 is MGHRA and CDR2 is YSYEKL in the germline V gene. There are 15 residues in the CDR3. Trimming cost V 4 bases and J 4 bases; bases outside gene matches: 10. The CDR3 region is CASSPRDSNVYEQYV. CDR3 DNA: TGCGCCAGCAGCCCCCGGGACAGCAATGTGTACGAGCAGTACGTC.

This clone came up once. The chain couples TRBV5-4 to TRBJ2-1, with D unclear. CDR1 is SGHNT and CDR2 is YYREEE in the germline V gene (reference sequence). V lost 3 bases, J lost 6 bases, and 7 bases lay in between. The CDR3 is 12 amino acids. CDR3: CASSSLINEQFF. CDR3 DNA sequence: TGTGCCAGCAGCTCCTTAATCAATGAGCAGTTCTTC.

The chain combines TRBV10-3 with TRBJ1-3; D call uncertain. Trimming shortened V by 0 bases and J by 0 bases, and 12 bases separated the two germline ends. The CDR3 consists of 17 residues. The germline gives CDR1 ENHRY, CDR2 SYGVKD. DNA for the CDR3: TGTGCCATCAGTGAGTCCCGCAGGCCAAGCTCTGGAAACACCATATATTTT. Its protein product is CAISESRRPSSGNTIYF.

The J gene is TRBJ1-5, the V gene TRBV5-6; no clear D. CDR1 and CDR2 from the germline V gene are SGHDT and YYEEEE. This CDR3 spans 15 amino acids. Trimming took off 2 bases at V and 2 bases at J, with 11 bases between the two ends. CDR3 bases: TGTGCCAGCAGCTTCGGAGAAGGTCGCAATCAGCCCCAGCATTTT. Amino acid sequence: CASSFGEGRNQPQHF.